What follows is one T cell receptor beta chain and its context. What it recognizes is unknown. This specimen belongs to a study of cytomegalovirus exposure and HLA in healthy donors. PCR amplification relied on 60 Vbeta primers (plus 13 Jbeta primers). This table comes from immunoSEQ multiplex PCR, and its TCRdb copy is limited to in-frame clones, with some not included. The table includes around 150,000 clones, about 71% detected once. These donors counted as nominally healthy when sampled, but unrecorded immune exposures were likely. Study results and limitations: In a later analysis, several top co-occurrence clusters appeared linked to parvovirus B19, influenza, CMV and Epstein-Barr virus. TCR sequences were mostly rare, though some public TCRs occurred in many donors.

CDR1 is SGHTA and CDR2 is FQGNSA in the germline V gene. The CDR3 has 16 residues. V lost 3 bases and J 0 bases, leaving 15 bases between the germline ends. The chain combines TRBV7-2 with TRBJ2-7; possible D gene TRBD1, 6 bases. This receptor was obtained from a woman in her 30s in good health and CMV-seronegative. Specimen: PBMCs. CDR3 nucleotides: TGTGCCAGCAGCTTGGCAGGGGCCGCCACCTCCTACGAGCAGTACTTC. This gives the protein CASSLAGAATSYEQYF.